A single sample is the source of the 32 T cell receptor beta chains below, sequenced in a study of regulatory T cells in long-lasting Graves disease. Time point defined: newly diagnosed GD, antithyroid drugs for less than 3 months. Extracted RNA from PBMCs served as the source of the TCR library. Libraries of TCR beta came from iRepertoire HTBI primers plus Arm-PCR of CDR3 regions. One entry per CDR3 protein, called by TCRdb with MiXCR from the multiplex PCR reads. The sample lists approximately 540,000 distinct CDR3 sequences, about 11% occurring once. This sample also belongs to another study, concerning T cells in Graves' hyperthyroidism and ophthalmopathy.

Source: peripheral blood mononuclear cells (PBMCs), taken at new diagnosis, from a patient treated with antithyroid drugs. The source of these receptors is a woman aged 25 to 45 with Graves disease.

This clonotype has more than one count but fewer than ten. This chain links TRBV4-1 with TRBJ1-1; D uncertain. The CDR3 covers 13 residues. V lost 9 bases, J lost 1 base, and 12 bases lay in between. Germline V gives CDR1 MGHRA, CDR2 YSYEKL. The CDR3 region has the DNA TGCGCCAGTAACCAATGGTGGAACACTGAAGCTTTCTTT. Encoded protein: CASNQWWNTEAFF.

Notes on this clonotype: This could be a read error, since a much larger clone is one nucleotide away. CDR3 region: CSARRQANQPRHF. DNA for the CDR3: TGCAGTGCTAGACGACAGGCTAATCAGCCCCGGCATTTT. The chain has TRBV20-1 and TRBJ1-5; D is perhaps TRBD1 (6 bases). The CDR3 has 13 residues. In germline, CDR1 is DFQATT, CDR2 SNEGSKA (reference sequence).

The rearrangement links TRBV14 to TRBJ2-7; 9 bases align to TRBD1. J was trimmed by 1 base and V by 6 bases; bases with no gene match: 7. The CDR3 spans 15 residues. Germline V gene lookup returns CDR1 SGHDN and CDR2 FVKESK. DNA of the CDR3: TGTGCCAGCAGTCTTACAGGGGGCGCGTCCTACGAGCAGTACTTC. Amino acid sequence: CASSLTGGASYEQYF.

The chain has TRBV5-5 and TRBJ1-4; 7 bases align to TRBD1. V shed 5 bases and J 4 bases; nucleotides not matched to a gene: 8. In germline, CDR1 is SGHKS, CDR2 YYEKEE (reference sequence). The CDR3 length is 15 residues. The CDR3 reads CASSRGQVDNEKLFF. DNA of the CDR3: TGTGCCAGCAGTCGCGGACAGGTCGATAATGAAAAACTGTTTTTT.

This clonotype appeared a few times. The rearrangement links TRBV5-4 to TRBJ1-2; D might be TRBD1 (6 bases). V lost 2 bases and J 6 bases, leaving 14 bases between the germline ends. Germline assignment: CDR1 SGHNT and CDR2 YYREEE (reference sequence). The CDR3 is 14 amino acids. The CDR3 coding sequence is TGTGCCAGCAGCTTAATCCATGGGGGCGATGGCTACACCTTC. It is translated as CASSLIHGGDGYTF.

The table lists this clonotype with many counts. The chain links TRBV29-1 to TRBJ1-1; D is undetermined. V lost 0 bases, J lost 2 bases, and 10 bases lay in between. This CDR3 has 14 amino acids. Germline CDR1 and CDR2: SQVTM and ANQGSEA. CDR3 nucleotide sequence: TGCAGCGTTGAAGACCGGGTAGATAACACTGAAGCTTTCTTT. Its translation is CSVEDRVDNTEAFF.

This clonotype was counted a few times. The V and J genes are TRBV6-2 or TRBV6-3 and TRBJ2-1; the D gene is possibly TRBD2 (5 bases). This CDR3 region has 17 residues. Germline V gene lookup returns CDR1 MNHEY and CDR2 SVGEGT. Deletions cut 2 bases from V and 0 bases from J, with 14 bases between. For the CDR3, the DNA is TGTGCCAGCAGTTACCGGTCTAGCCGGAGCTCCTACAATGAGCAGTTCTTC. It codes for CASSYRSSRSSYNEQFF.

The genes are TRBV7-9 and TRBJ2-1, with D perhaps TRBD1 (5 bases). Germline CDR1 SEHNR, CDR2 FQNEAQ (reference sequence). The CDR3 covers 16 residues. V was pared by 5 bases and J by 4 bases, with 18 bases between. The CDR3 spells CASSNNEDAGYNEQFF. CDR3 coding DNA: TGTGCCAGCAGCAATAACGAAGACGCAGGGTACAATGAGCAGTTCTTC.

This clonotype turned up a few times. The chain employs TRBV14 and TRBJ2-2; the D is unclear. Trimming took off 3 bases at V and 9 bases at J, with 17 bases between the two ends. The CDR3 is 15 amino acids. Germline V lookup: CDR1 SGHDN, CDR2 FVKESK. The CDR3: CASSQAAARKRELFF. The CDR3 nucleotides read TGTGCCAGCAGCCAGGCCGCGGCCCGTAAGAGGGAGCTGTTTTTT.

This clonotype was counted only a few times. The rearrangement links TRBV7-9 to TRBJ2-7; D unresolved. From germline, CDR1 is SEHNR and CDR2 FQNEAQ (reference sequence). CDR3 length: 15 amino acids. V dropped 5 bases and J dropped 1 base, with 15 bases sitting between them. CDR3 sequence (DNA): TGTGCCAGCAGCCAAAGTGGCGCCCTGTCCTACGAGCAGTACTTC. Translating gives CASSQSGALSYEQYF.

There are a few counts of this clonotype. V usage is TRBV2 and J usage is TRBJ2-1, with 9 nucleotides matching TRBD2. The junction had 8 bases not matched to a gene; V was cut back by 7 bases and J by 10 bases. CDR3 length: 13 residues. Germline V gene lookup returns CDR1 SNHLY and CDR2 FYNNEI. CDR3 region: CASMLASGTEQFF. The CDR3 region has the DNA TGTGCCAGCATGCTCGCTAGCGGGACCGAGCAGTTCTTC.

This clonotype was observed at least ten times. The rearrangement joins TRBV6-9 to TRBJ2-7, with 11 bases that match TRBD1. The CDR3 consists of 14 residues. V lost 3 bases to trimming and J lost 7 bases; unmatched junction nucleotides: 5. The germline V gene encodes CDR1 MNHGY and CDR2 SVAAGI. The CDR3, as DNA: TGTGCCAGCAGTTACAGGACAGGGGGCGTTGAGCAGTACTTC. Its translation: CASSYRTGGVEQYF.

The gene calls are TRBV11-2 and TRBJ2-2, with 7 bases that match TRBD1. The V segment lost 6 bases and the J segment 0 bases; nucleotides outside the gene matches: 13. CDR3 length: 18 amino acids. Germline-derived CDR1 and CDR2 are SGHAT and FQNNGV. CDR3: CASRPHLRTGSNTGELFF. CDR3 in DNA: TGTGCCAGCAGGCCACACTTAAGGACAGGATCGAACACCGGGGAGCTGTTTTTT. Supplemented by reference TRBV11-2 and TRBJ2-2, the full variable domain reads EAGVAQSPRYKIIEKRQSVAFWCNPISGHATLYWYQQILGQGPKLLIQFQNNGVVDDSQLPKDRFSAERLKGVDSTLKIQPAKLEDSAVYLCASRPHLRTGSNTGELFFGEGSRLTVL.

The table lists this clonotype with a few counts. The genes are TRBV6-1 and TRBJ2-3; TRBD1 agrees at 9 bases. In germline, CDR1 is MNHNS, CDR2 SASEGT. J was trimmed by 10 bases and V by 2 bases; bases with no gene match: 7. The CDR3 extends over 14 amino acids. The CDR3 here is CASSERGTGSAQYF. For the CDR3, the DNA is TGTGCCAGCAGTGAAAGAGGGACAGGGTCCGCGCAGTATTTT.

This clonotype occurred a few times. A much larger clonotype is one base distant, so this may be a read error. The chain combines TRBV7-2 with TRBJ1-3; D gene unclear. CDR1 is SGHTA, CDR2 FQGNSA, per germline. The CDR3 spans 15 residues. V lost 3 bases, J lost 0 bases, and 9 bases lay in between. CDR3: CASSFDTRSGNTIYF. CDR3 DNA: TGTGCCAGCAGCTTCGACACCCGCTCTGGAAACACCATATATTTT. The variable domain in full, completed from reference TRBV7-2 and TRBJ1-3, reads GAGVSQSPSNKVTEKGKDVELRCDPISGHTALYWYRQSLGQGLEFLIYFQGNSAPDKSGLPSDRFSAERTGGSVSTLTIQRTQQEDSAVYLCASSFDTRSGNTIYFGEGSWLTVV.

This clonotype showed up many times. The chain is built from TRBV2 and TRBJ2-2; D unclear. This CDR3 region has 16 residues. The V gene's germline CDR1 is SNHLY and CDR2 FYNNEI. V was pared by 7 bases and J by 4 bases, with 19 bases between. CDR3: CASTLLPPYSTGELFF. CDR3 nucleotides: TGTGCCAGCACCCTCCTACCCCCTTACTCCACCGGGGAGCTGTTTTTT.

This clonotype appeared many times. The CDR3 nucleotides are TGTGCTAGTGGCCCCGGGACAGCGAACACTGAAGCTTTCTTT. The encoded protein is CASGPGTANTEAFF. The chain recombines TRBV12-5 with TRBJ1-1, with 7 positions matching TRBD1. V lost 6 bases, J lost 1 base, and 5 bases stayed unmatched. The CDR3 runs to 14 residues. Germline V CDR1 and CDR2: LGHNT, FRNRAP.

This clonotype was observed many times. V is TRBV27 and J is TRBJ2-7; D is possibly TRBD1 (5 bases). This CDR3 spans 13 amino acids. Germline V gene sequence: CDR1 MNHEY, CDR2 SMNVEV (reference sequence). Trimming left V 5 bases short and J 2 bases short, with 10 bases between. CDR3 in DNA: TGTGCCAGCAGTCGCAGGGCCCCCTACGAGCAGTACTTC. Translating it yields CASSRRAPYEQYF.

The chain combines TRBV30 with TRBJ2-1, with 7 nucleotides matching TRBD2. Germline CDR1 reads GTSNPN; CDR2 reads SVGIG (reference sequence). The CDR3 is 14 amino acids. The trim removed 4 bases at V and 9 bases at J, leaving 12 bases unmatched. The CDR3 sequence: CAWIGLAETSEQFF. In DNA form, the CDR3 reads TGTGCCTGGATCGGTCTAGCGGAGACAAGTGAGCAGTTCTTC.

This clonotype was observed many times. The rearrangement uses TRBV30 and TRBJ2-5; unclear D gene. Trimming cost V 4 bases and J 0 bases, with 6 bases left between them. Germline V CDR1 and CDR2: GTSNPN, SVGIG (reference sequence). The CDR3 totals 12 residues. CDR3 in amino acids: CAWKGYQETQYF. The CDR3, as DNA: TGTGCCTGGAAAGGATACCAAGAGACCCAGTACTTC. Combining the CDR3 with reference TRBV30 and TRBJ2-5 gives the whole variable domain SQTIHQWPATLVQPVGSPLSLECTVEGTSNPNLYWYRQAAGRGLQLLFYSVGIGQISSEVPQNLSASRPQDRQFILSSKKLLLSDSGFYLCAWKGYQETQYFGPGTRLLVL.

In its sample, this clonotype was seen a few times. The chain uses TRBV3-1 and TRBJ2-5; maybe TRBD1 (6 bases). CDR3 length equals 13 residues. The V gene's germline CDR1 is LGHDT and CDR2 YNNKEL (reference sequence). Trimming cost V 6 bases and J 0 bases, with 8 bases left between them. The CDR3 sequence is CASRDRNQETQYF. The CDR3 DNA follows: TGTGCCAGCAGGGACAGAAACCAAGAGACCCAGTACTTC.

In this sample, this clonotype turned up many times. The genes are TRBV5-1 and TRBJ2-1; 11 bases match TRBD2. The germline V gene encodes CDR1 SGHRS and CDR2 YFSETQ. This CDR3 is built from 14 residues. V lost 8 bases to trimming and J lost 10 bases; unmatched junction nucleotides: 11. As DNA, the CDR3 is TGCGCCAGTATGACTAGCGGGACGGCGTACGAGCAGTTCTTC. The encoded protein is CASMTSGTAYEQFF.

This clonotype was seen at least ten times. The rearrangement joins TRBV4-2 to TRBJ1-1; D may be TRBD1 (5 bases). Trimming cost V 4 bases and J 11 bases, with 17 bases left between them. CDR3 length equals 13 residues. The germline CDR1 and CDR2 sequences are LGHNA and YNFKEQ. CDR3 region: CASSLRWGDGAFF. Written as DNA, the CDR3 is TGTGCCAGCAGCCTAAGATGGGGGGACGGGGCTTTCTTT.

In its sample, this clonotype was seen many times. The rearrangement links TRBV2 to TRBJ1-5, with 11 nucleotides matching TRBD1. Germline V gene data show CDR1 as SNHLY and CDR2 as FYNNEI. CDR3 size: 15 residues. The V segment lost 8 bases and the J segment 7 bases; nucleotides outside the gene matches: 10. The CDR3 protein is CASGGQGGRGQPQHF. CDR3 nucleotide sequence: TGTGCCAGCGGGGGACAGGGGGGCCGCGGGCAGCCCCAGCATTTT.

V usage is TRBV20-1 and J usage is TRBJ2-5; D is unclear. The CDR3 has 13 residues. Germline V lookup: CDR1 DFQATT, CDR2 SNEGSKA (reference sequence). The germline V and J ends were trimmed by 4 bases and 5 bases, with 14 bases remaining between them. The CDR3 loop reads CSATVGSTETQYF. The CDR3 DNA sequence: TGCAGTGCTACCGTGGGGTCTACGGAGACCCAGTACTTC.

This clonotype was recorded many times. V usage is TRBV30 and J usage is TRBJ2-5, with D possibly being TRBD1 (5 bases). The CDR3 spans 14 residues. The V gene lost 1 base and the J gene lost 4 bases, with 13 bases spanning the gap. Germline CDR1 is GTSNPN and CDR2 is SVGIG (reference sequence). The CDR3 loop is CAWSGPPRGETQYF. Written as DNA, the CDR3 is TGTGCCTGGAGTGGGCCTCCAAGGGGAGAGACCCAGTACTTC.

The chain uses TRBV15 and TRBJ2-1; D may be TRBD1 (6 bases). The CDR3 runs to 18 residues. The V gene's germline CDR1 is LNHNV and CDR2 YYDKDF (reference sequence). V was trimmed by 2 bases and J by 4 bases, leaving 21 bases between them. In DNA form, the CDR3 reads TGTGCCACCAGCAGAAAAAAACAGGGCACCACCAGATACAATGAGCAGTTCTTC. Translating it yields CATSRKKQGTTRYNEQFF.

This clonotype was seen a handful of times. This CDR3 is CASSFGLRRGYTF. CDR3 in DNA: TGTGCCAGCAGTTTCGGACTCCGCAGAGGCTACACCTTC. This chain uses TRBV28 with TRBJ1-2; no reliable D call. V was pared by 3 bases and J by 8 bases, with 13 bases between. Germline assignment: CDR1 MDHEN and CDR2 SYDVKM. This CDR3 spans 13 amino acids.

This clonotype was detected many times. As DNA, the CDR3 is TGTGCCAGCAGTCTTAGCAGCGGGAGGTACAATGAGCAGTTCTTC. Its translation: CASSLSSGRYNEQFF. The chain employs TRBV11-2 and TRBJ2-1; 9 nucleotides agree with TRBD2. Germline-derived CDR1 and CDR2 are SGHAT and FQNNGV. The V and J ends lost 6 bases and 4 bases, in that order; junction bases with no gene match: 7. The CDR3 extends over 15 amino acids.

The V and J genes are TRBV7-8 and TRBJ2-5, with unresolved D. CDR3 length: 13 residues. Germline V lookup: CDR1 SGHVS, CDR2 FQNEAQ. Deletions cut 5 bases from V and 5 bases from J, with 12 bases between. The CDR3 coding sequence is TGTGCCAGCAGCCCCGTCGTCGCGGAGACCCAGTACTTC. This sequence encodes CASSPVVAETQYF.

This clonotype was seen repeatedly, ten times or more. CDR3 loop: CASSLLGQGYGYTF. The CDR3 DNA is TGTGCCAGCAGCCTCTTAGGACAGGGATATGGCTACACCTTC. The gene calls are TRBV27 and TRBJ1-2; 8 nucleotides agree with TRBD1. This CDR3 is built from 14 residues. Germline CDR1 reads MNHEY; CDR2 reads SMNVEV (reference sequence). Trimming removed 6 bases from V and 5 bases from J; junction bases left unmatched: 8.

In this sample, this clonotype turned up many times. The CDR3 nucleotides read TGCAGTGCTGGCGTCCAAATAGAAACTGAAGCTTTCTTT. Translated: CSAGVQIETEAFF. The gene calls are TRBV20-1 and TRBJ1-1; D is unresolved. V was shortened by 5 bases and J by 5 bases, with 15 bases between the two germline ends. CDR1 DFQATT and CDR2 SNEGSKA come from the germline V gene (reference sequence). The CDR3 runs 13 residues.